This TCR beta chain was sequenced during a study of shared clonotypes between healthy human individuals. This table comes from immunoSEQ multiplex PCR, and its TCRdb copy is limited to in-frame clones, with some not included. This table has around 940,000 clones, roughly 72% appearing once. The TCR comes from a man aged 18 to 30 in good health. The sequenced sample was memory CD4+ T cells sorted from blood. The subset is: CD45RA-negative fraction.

The CDR3 is CASSLWPQPQHF. The DNA for the CDR3 is TGTGCCAGCAGTTTGTGGCCTCAGCCCCAGCATTTT. This chain connects TRBV28 to TRBJ1-5, with D unclear. Trimming removed 3 bases at V and 6 bases at J, with 6 bases between. The CDR3 extends over 12 amino acids. CDR1 and CDR2 (germline): MDHEN, SYDVKM. The full variable domain, in which reference TRBV28 and TRBJ1-5 provide the parts outside the CDR3, is DVKVTQSSRYLVKRTGEKVFLECVQDMDHENMFWYRQDPGLGLRLIYFSYDVKMKEKGDIPEGYSVSREKKERFSLILESASTNQTSMYLCASSLWPQPQHFGDGTRLSIL.